What follows are 32 T cell receptor beta chains derived from one specimen sequenced in a study of cytomegalovirus exposure and HLA in healthy donors. The PCR had 60 Vbeta and 13 Jbeta primers. Profiling relied on immunoSEQ multiplex PCR, and the TCRdb table lists in-frame clones only, not all of them. Of about 120,000 clones listed, over 65% are singletons. Sequenced: PBMCs. The source of these receptors is a man aged 40-55 years in good health and CMV-seropositive.

The rearrangement joins TRBV4-2 to TRBJ2-7; possible D gene TRBD2, 6 bases. V was clipped by 3 bases and J by 0 bases, with 15 bases between them. The germline V gene has CDR1 LGHNA and CDR2 YNFKEQ. This CDR3 contains 16 residues. The CDR3 nucleotides are TGTGCCAGCAGCCAGAACAAGCGGGCGAGCTCCTACGAGCAGTACTTC. It translates to CASSQNKRASSYEQYF.

The chain links TRBV7-2 to TRBJ1-3; D is unresolved. CDR1 is SGHTA, CDR2 FQGNSA, per germline. The CDR3 spans 14 residues. V was trimmed by 2 bases and J by 4 bases, leaving 9 bases between them. The CDR3 reads CASSLLESGNTIYF. In DNA form, the CDR3 reads TGTGCCAGCAGCTTACTAGAGTCCGGAAACACCATATATTTT. The whole variable domain, remainder taken from reference TRBV7-2 and TRBJ1-3, is GAGVSQSPSNKVTEKGKDVELRCDPISGHTALYWYRQSLGQGLEFLIYFQGNSAPDKSGLPSDRFSAERTGGSVSTLTIQRTQQEDSAVYLCASSLLESGNTIYFGEGSWLTVV.

The V gene is TRBV7-5, the J gene TRBJ1-2; the table gives TRBD1 as D, unverified against the DNA. TRBV7-5 is designated a pseudogene. This CDR3 region has 13 residues. The CDR3, as DNA: TGTGCCAGAAGCCCGGACAGGGACTATGGCTACACCTTC. Protein product: CARSPDRDYGYTF.

This chain connects TRBV27 to TRBJ2-7; TRBD2 might be the D (7 bases). With 5 bases removed from V and 3 bases from J, the gap between germline ends came to 20 bases. The germline V gene encodes CDR1 MNHEY and CDR2 SMNVEV (reference sequence). CDR3 length: 16 residues. The CDR3, as DNA: TGTGCCAGCAGTCCGTCCGGGGGGACACTATTCTACGAGCAGTACTTC. This sequence encodes CASSPSGGTLFYEQYF.

The chain is built from TRBV18 and TRBJ1-2; D remains unclear. The V gene's germline CDR1 is KGHSH and CDR2 LQKENI. Trimming pared 6 bases from V and 6 bases from J, leaving 8 bases between. CDR3 length: 11 amino acids. For the CDR3, the DNA is TGTGCCAGCTCTCGTTCAGATGGCTACACCTTC. Translating it yields CASSRSDGYTF.

This clone is a singleton in its sample. The chain couples TRBV7-6 to TRBJ2-7; D uncertain. Germline loops: CDR1 SGHVS, CDR2 FNYEAQ. The CDR3 has 15 residues. Trimming stripped 1 base from V and 0 bases from J, with 10 bases between. CDR3 residues: CASSLGADSSYEQYF. The CDR3 bases are TGTGCCAGCAGCTTAGGGGCCGATAGCTCCTACGAGCAGTACTTC.

This clone has only a few counts. This sequence joins TRBV7-2 and TRBJ2-1; a possible D gene is TRBD2 (5 bases). The germline V gene encodes CDR1 SGHTA and CDR2 FQGNSA. V lost 1 base to trimming and J lost 4 bases, with 14 bases between them. This CDR3 is 16 amino acids long. The CDR3 DNA sequence: TGTGCCAGCAGCTTAGTTGGACCTTCGGGATACAATGAGCAGTTCTTC. Translation: CASSLVGPSGYNEQFF.

CDR3 sequence: CASSPGTSGRSDTQYF. In DNA, the CDR3 is TGTGCCAGCAGCCCCGGGACTAGCGGGAGGTCAGATACGCAGTATTTT. V is TRBV9 and J is TRBJ2-3, with TRBD2 identical over 15 bases. Germline values: CDR1 SGDLS, CDR2 YYNGEE. V was clipped by 4 bases and J by 4 bases; unmatched bases: 4. This CDR3 region has 16 residues.

The J gene is TRBJ2-2, the V gene TRBV6-5; 8 bases are a match to TRBD1. The CDR3 is 15 residues long. V lost 2 bases, J lost 6 bases, and 5 bases stayed unmatched. The germline V gene encodes CDR1 MNHEY and CDR2 SVGAGI. DNA for the CDR3: TGTGCCAGCAGTTACCAGGGGGCCGGCGCCGGGGAGCTGTTTTTT. The encoded protein is CASSYQGAGAGELFF.

There are a few counts of this clone. CDR3 loop: CASSVVSGIDTEAFF. For the CDR3, the DNA is TGTGCCAGCAGCGTAGTCAGCGGGATTGACACTGAAGCTTTCTTT. The V call is TRBV9, the J call TRBJ1-1; D not certain. The germline gives CDR1 SGDLS, CDR2 YYNGEE. CDR3 length equals 15 residues. Trimming took off 0 bases at V and 3 bases at J, with 12 bases between the two ends.

This chain uses TRBV6-5 with TRBJ2-3; no reliable D call. The CDR3 runs 13 residues. Germline CDR1 and CDR2: MNHEY and SVGAGI. Between the trimmed V and J ends, which lost 8 bases and 1 base, there was a span of 10 bases. The DNA of the CDR3 is TGTGCCAGCGTTCCTTCAGGCACAGATACGCAGTATTTT. This gives the protein CASVPSGTDTQYF.

The chain joins TRBV10-1 to TRBJ2-1; 12 bases line up with TRBD2. Germline loops: CDR1 WNHNN, CDR2 SYGVQD (reference sequence). Trimming removed 5 bases from V and 1 base from J; junction bases left unmatched: 9. CDR3 length: 18 residues. DNA of the CDR3: TGCGCCAGCAGTCTGGCTAGCGGGAGGGATGGGTCCTACAATGAGCAGTTCTTC. Amino acids: CASSLASGRDGSYNEQFF.

The V and J genes are TRBV6-1 and TRBJ2-1, with D possibly being TRBD1 (8 bases). With 6 bases removed from V and 5 bases from J, the gap between germline ends came to 17 bases. Germline CDR1 and CDR2: MNHNS and SASEGT. The CDR3 runs 15 residues. This chain's CDR3 is CASSGNRGGNNEQFF. CDR3 DNA sequence: TGTGCCAGCAGCGGAAACAGGGGGGGAAACAATGAGCAGTTCTTC.

V is TRBV7-9 and J is TRBJ2-7; 7 nucleotides align to TRBD2. From germline, CDR1 is SEHNR and CDR2 FQNEAQ (reference sequence). V shed 4 bases, J shed 2 bases, and the junction held 11 bases outside the gene matches. The CDR3 is 16 amino acids. The CDR3 DNA follows: TGTGCCAGCAGCTACACTACCCTAGCGGCACCCTACGAGCAGTACTTC. Amino acid sequence: CASSYTTLAAPYEQYF.

This clone has more than one count but fewer than ten. CDR3 in amino acids: CASSLGLGGEAFF. The CDR3 nucleotides are TGTGCCAGCAGCTTAGGCCTTGGTGGCGAAGCTTTCTTT. V and J are TRBV7-7 and TRBJ1-1; D is ambiguous. Trimming left V 1 base short and J 8 bases short, with 11 bases between. The CDR3 totals 13 residues. Germline V CDR1 and CDR2: SSHAT, FNYEAQ (reference sequence). Looking up the rest from reference TRBV7-7 and TRBJ1-1 gives the full variable domain: GAGVSQSPRYKVTKRGQDVTLRCDPISSHATLYWYQQALGQGPEFLTYFNYEAQPDKSGLPSDRFSAERPEGSISTLTIQRTEQRDSAMYRCASSLGLGGEAFFGQGTRLTVV.

J is TRBJ1-1 and V is TRBV10-1, with D perhaps matching TRBD1 (5 bases). The ends were cut back, 2 bases at V and 1 base at J, with 8 bases in the middle. The CDR3 contains 14 residues. Germline V gene data show CDR1 as WNHNN and CDR2 as SYGVQD (reference sequence). This CDR3 is CASSENRPNTEAFF. In DNA, the CDR3 is TGCGCCAGCAGTGAGAACAGGCCGAACACTGAAGCTTTCTTT.

The V call is TRBV6-4, the J call TRBJ2-1, with D possibly being TRBD2 (7 bases). Germline CDR1 and CDR2: MRHNA and SNTAGT. Trimming took 6 bases from V and 7 from J, leaving 16 bases between them. The CDR3 contains 14 residues. CDR3 DNA: TGTGCCAGCAGGGGAGGGGGAGGCTTGAATGAGCAGTTCTTC. Amino acid sequence: CASRGGGGLNEQFF.

This clone was counted a single time. The chain uses TRBV7-9 and TRBJ1-2; D not certain. Trimming pared 2 bases from V and 0 bases from J, leaving 10 bases between. CDR1 is SEHNR, CDR2 FQNEAQ, per germline (reference sequence). The CDR3 contains 15 residues. CDR3 in amino acids: CASSLISDSNYGYTF. DNA of the CDR3: TGTGCCAGCAGCTTAATTTCCGACTCTAACTATGGCTACACCTTC.

This clone was detected a few times. This chain connects TRBV12-1 to TRBJ2-5; whether TRBD2, the table's D call, matches the DNA was not checked. TRBV12-1 is a pseudogene. CDR3 length: 16 residues. CDR3 DNA: TGTGCCAGCGGATTTAGAGCGAGCGGGAGGCCAGAGACCCAGTACTTC. It specifies CASGFRASGRPETQYF.

The rearrangement joins TRBV6-5 to TRBJ1-4, with D perhaps matching TRBD1 (5 bases). CDR1 MNHEY and CDR2 SVGAGI come from the germline V gene. The ends were cut back, 2 bases at V and 4 bases at J, with 8 bases in the middle. This CDR3 is built from 14 residues. The CDR3 DNA sequence: TGTGCCAGCAGTTACGACAGTTTTAATGAAAAACTGTTTTTT. Residues: CASSYDSFNEKLFF.

The CDR3 region has the DNA TGTGCCAGCAGCTTGCTCTTTCGGGAGGGGTACCAAGAGACCCAGTACTTC. Its protein is CASSLLFREGYQETQYF. The J gene is TRBJ2-5, the V gene TRBV5-5; TRBD2 matches at 8 bases. V lost 1 base and J lost 0; bases outside the gene matches: 8. The CDR3 runs to 17 residues. Germline lookup yields CDR1 SGHKS and CDR2 YYEKEE (reference sequence).

The rearrangement links TRBV11-2 to TRBJ2-7; a weak D match, TRBD1 (5 bases). CDR1 SGHAT and CDR2 FQNNGV come from the germline V gene. This CDR3 is 16 amino acids long. V lost 4 bases to trimming and J lost 4 bases, with 20 bases between them. In nucleotides, the CDR3 is TGTGCCAGCAGCTACTTACTGGGGCCAGACACTTACGAGCAGTACTTC. Translation gives CASSYLLGPDTYEQYF.

The genes are TRBV5-8 and TRBJ1-1; TRBD1 aligns across 7 bases. CDR1 is SGHTS, CDR2 YDEGEE, per germline. Unmatched junction bases numbered 3, after V lost 1 base and J lost 3 bases. This CDR3 contains 14 residues. This CDR3 reads CASSLRGQYTEAFF. The CDR3 region has the DNA TGTGCCAGCAGCTTGAGGGGGCAGTACACTGAAGCTTTCTTT.

The V and J genes are TRBV10-3 and TRBJ1-2; TRBD1 matches at 10 bases. The CDR3 has 15 amino acids. The germline CDR1 and CDR2 sequences are ENHRY and SYGVKD. V trimming: 3 bases; J trimming: 5 bases; junction bases outside the gene matches: 6. In DNA, the CDR3 is TGTGCCATCAGTGATCTCGACAGGGGGCTATATGGCTACACCTTC. Amino acids: CAISDLDRGLYGYTF.

This clone occurred once. This sequence joins TRBV18 and TRBJ1-1, with 11 positions matching TRBD1. This CDR3 is built from 16 residues. Germline assignment: CDR1 KGHSH and CDR2 LQKENI. V trimming: 5 bases; J trimming: 6 bases; junction bases outside the gene matches: 11. The CDR3 spells CASSAGTGGIGAEAFF. CDR3 DNA sequence: TGTGCCAGCTCAGCCGGGACAGGGGGGATTGGTGCTGAAGCTTTCTTT. Supplemented by reference TRBV18 and TRBJ1-1, the full variable domain reads NAGVMQNPRHLVRRRGQEARLRCSPMKGHSHVYWYRQLPEEGLKFMVYLQKENIIDESGMPKERFSAEFPKEGPSILRIQQVVRGDSAAYFCASSAGTGGIGAEAFFGQGTRLTVV.

The rearrangement joins TRBV19 to TRBJ2-7, with a possible D match to TRBD2 (6 bases). Trimming removed 6 bases from V and 0 bases from J, with 9 bases in between. Germline CDR1 LNHDA, CDR2 SQIVND (reference sequence). This CDR3 comprises 13 residues. The DNA for the CDR3 is TGTGCCAGTAGAGGGGACTTCTCCTACGAGCAGTACTTC. This codes for CASRGDFSYEQYF.

The rearrangement links TRBV29-1 to TRBJ2-1, with D perhaps TRBD1 (6 bases). The V end was cut by 4 bases, the J end by 7 bases, with 11 bases between. The CDR3 has 12 residues. Germline CDR1 is SQVTM and CDR2 is ANQGSEA. CDR3 residues: CSVVARGNEQFF. In DNA form, the CDR3 reads TGCAGCGTTGTGGCTAGGGGGAATGAGCAGTTCTTC.

CDR3 protein: CASSFRSSPGGEAFF. The CDR3, as DNA: TGTGCCAGCAGTTTCCGTAGCTCCCCGGGGGGTGAAGCTTTCTTT. The chain couples TRBV28 to TRBJ1-1, with D perhaps TRBD1 (5 bases). Deletions cut 3 bases from V and 7 bases from J, with 18 bases between. Germline V CDR1 and CDR2: MDHEN, SYDVKM. The CDR3 runs to 15 residues.

This chain connects TRBV5-1 to TRBJ1-6, with D tentatively TRBD1 (6 bases). The CDR3 length is 15 residues. CDR1 and CDR2 (germline): SGHRS, YFSETQ. V gave up 1 base and J gave up 9 bases, with 14 bases separating them. The CDR3 reads CASSLTAQGTSPLHF. The DNA for the CDR3 is TGCGCCAGCAGCTTGACCGCACAGGGAACTTCACCCCTCCACTTT.

The chain has TRBV2 and TRBJ1-1, with TRBD1 matching 8 bases. The V gene end was trimmed by 5 bases and the J gene end by 4 bases; junction bases not matched to a gene: 6. Germline V gives CDR1 SNHLY, CDR2 FYNNEI. This CDR3 comprises 14 residues. As DNA, the CDR3 is TGTGCCAGCAGTCAAGGACAGGGTTTCACTGAAGCTTTCTTT. This gives the protein CASSQGQGFTEAFF.

This clone was observed a single time. The chain recombines TRBV9 with TRBJ2-5, with 11 bases aligning to TRBD1. The CDR3 spans 18 residues. Germline CDR1 and CDR2: SGDLS and YYNGEE. The ends lost 3 bases at V and 5 bases at J; junction bases unmatched: 15. The DNA for the CDR3 is TGTGCCAGCAGCGGCTTATCGGAGGGACAGGGGGATTGGGAGACCCAGTACTTC. The encoded protein is CASSGLSEGQGDWETQYF.

The V call is TRBV4-2, the J call TRBJ1-4; D is perhaps TRBD1 (6 bases). The V end lost 1 base, the J end lost 7 bases, and 19 bases lay between the germline ends. CDR3 size: 17 residues. Germline V gives CDR1 LGHNA, CDR2 YNFKEQ. CDR3 sequence (DNA): TGTGCCAGCAGCCAAGGCGCTCCCGGGACACGGGGTGAAAAACTGTTTTTT. It is translated as CASSQGAPGTRGEKLFF.